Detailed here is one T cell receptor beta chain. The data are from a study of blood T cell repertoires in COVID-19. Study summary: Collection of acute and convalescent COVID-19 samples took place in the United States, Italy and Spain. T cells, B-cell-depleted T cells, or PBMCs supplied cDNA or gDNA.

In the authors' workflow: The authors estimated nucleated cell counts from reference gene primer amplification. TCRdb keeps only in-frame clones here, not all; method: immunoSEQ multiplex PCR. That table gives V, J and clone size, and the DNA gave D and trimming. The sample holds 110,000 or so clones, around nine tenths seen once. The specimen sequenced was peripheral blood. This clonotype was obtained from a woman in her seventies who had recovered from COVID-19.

CDR3 in DNA: TGTGCCAGCAGCCAAGCCCCCGGAGGCATTACAGATACGCAGTATTTT. Translating it yields CASSQAPGGITDTQYF. The gene calls are TRBV4-2 and TRBJ2-3; the D gene is possibly TRBD2 (5 bases). The length of the CDR3 is 16 residues. Trimming took off 1 base at V and 3 bases at J, with 14 bases between the two ends. Germline V lookup: CDR1 LGHNA, CDR2 YNFKEQ.